These 5 T cell receptor beta chains originate from one sample sequenced in a study of OX40 agonist ivuxolimab in advanced cancers. Sequencing was performed with immunoSEQ multiplex PCR; in TCRdb, only in-frame clones are kept and a portion is missing. The data contain 78,000 or so clones, roughly 86% of them singletons. Material: CD4+ or CD8+ T cells sorted from blood, obtained in a trial of the OX40 agonist ivuxolimab. The receptors come from an adult with an advanced solid tumor such as melanoma, head and neck, liver or kidney cancer.

J is TRBJ1-5 and V is TRBV7-2; tentatively, D is TRBD1 (6 bases). This CDR3 spans 15 amino acids. The V gene's germline CDR1 is SGHTA and CDR2 FQGNSA. The ends were cut back, 4 bases at V and 6 bases at J, with 16 bases in the middle. CDR3 sequence: CASSSSRGGPQPQHF. The CDR3 region has the DNA TGTGCCAGCAGCTCCTCCCGAGGGGGGCCTCAGCCCCAGCATTTT.

V usage is TRBV18 and J usage is TRBJ1-1; D remains unclear. CDR3 length equals 14 residues. Trimming left V 6 bases short and J 0 bases short, with 11 bases between. Germline CDR1 is KGHSH and CDR2 is LQKENI. The DNA for the CDR3 is TGTGCCAGCTCCTTAGGGCTTTTGAACACTGAAGCTTTCTTT. Its protein is CASSLGLLNTEAFF.

The V call is TRBV18, the J call TRBJ2-5, with a possible D match to TRBD1 (5 bases). V shed 4 bases and J shed 2 bases, with 11 bases lying between them. There are 14 residues in the CDR3. The germline gives CDR1 KGHSH, CDR2 LQKENI. The CDR3 DNA reads as TGTGCCAGCTCACTAGGACACACGCAAGAGACCCAGTACTTC. Protein product: CASSLGHTQETQYF.

The V gene is TRBV19, the J gene TRBJ2-1; D is perhaps TRBD2 (5 bases). The V end was cut by 5 bases, the J end by 9 bases, with 17 bases between. The CDR3 runs 14 residues. Germline V gives CDR1 LNHDA, CDR2 SQIVND (reference sequence). CDR3 residues: CASSDPTSLGEQFF. The CDR3 DNA reads as TGTGCCAGTAGTGACCCTACTAGTCTTGGTGAGCAGTTCTTC.

About this clone: One end of the junction is discordant with germline, which a read error may explain. CDR3: CAISKSAGDSNQPQHF. CDR3 nucleotide sequence: TGTGCAATCAGTAAGTCGGCAGGGGATAGCAATCAGCCCCAGCATTTT. The chain combines TRBV10-3 with TRBJ1-5, with D possibly matching TRBD1 (6 bases). In germline, CDR1 is ENHRY, CDR2 SYGVKD. The CDR3 is 16 amino acids.